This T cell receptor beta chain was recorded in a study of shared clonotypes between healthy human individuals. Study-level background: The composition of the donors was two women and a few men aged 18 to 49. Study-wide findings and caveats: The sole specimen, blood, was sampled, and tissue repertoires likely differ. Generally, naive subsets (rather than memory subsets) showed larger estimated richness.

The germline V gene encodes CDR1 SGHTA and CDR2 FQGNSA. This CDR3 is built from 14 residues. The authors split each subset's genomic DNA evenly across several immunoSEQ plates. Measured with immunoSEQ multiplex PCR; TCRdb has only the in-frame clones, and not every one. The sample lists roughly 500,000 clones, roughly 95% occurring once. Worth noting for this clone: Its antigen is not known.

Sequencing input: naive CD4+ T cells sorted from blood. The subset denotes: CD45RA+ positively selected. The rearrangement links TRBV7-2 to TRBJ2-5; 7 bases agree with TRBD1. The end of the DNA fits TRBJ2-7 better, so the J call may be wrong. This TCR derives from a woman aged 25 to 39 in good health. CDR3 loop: CASSSGGRAYEQYF. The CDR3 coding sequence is TGTGCCAGCAGCTCAGGGGGAAGGGCCTACGAGCAGTACTTC.